This T cell receptor beta chain appears in the sequencing data of a study of beta chain features in type 1 diabetes. Study-level findings and limits: Cells that show high TCR expression could be over-represented by cDNA sequencing.

This clone was found a few times. The antigen is undetermined. Expressed TCRB transcripts were sequenced after all isolated RNA was converted to cDNA. Libraries were prepared by immunoSEQ multiplex PCR; TCRdb keeps only in-frame clonotypes and omits some of them. The top ten hold 0.02% to 0.025% of the sample, which has over 700,000 clones, 17% seen once. V was trimmed by 4 bases and J by 5 bases, leaving 18 bases between them. The length of the CDR3 is 15 residues. V usage is TRBV23-1 and J usage is TRBJ2-7; D remains ambiguous. TRBV23-1 is given ORF status, its function remaining uncertain. The receptor's source is a woman younger than 35 in good health. The sample was naive CD4+ T cells from blood. Here the CDR3 reads CASSPSVRILDEQYF. DNA for the CDR3: TGCGCCAGCAGTCCCTCGGTGCGAATCTTGGACGAGCAGTACTTC.